The source of this T cell receptor (beta chain) is a study of beta chain features in type 1 diabetes. Study-wide context: No age, gender or cell yield differences were seen between patients and healthy donors. Researchers looked at fewer than 120,000,000 sorted cells across all samples. Findings of the study overall: Fewer junction insertions and more nucleotide deletions appeared in type 1 diabetes patients.

Germline CDR1 MNHNS, CDR2 SASEGT. The CDR3 totals 17 residues. On this clone itself: The antigen is not known. An end of the junction differs from the germline gene, which may be a read error.

The study reverse transcribed the entire isolated RNA, so it sequenced expressed TCRB transcripts. Measured with immunoSEQ multiplex PCR; TCRdb has only the in-frame clones, and not every one. The sample has 250,000 to 350,000 clones, less than 15% seen once; the top ten hold about 6.6%. Each donor gave one heparinised blood draw averaging around 0.12 L. This sequence originates from a man aged 25 to 40 in good health. The chain has TRBV6-1 and TRBJ1-2; TRBD1 is a possible D gene (6 bases). What was sequenced was central memory CD4+ T cells from blood. CDR3 sequence (DNA): TGTGCCATCAGTGACCAAAGGACAGTACCAGCTAACTATGGCTACACCTTC. It codes for CAISDQRTVPANYGYTF.